This T cell receptor beta chain was sequenced for a study of T cell changes during pregnancy in multiple sclerosis. This clone was seen just once. J lost 1 base, V lost 2 bases, and 7 bases had no gene match. This CDR3 is built from 17 residues. CDR1 and CDR2 from the germline V gene are GTSNPN and SVGIG (reference sequence). The method was immunoSEQ multiplex PCR; TCRdb's version includes in-frame clones alone and lacks a portion of them. The repertoire includes 40,000 to 50,000 clones, around 93% of them detected once, and less than 0.75% sits in the top ten. This chain joins TRBV30 and TRBJ2-6; 8 bases match TRBD1. This TCR was recovered from a female donor with multiple sclerosis, enrolled in a pregnancy study. The sequences come from CD4+ T cells from peripheral blood mononuclear cells, collected in the third trimester of pregnancy. The CDR3: CAWSPGQGVSGANVLTF. Written as DNA, the CDR3 is TGTGCCTGGAGTCCCGGACAGGGTGTTTCTGGGGCCAACGTCCTGACTTTC. The full variable domain, its missing parts supplied by reference TRBV30 and TRBJ2-6, is SQTIHQWPATLVQPVGSPLSLECTVEGTSNPNLYWYRQAAGRGLQLLFYSVGIGQISSEVPQNLSASRPQDRQFILSSKKLLLSDSGFYLCAWSPGQGVSGANVLTFGAGSRLTVL.